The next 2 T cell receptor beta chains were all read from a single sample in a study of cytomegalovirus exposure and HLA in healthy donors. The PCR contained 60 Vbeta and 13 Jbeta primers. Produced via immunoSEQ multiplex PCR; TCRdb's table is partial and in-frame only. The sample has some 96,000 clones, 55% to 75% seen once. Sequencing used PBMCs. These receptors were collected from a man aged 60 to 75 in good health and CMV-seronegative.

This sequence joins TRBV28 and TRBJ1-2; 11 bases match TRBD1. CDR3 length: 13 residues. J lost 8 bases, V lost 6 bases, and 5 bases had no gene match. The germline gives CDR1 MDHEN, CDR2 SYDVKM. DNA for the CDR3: TGTGCCAGCAGACATGGGACAGGGGGGGGCTACACCTTC. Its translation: CASRHGTGGGYTF.

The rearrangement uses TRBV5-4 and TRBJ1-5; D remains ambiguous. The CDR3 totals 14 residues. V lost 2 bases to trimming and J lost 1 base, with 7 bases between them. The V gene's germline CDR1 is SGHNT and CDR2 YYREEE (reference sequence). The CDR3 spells CASSLSGSNQPQHF. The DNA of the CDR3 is TGTGCCAGCAGCTTATCGGGGAGCAATCAGCCCCAGCATTTT.